The sequence of this T cell receptor (beta chain) was determined in a study of CD8 T cells in Susac syndrome. Study-wide findings and caveats: Individuals included in the TCR sequencing and HLA analysis were acknowledged by the study to be relatively few in number.

Negative isolation yielded CD8+ and CD4+ T cells; FACS enriched TEMRA cells. RNA in amounts of 0.5 to 1 ug was reverse transcribed with random hexamers. Across 54 Vbeta and 13 Jbeta, TCR beta CDR3 was amplified with immunoSEQ multiplex PCR. TCRdb used MiXCR to reprocess the immunoSEQ multiplex PCR reads, holding one entry per CDR3 protein. The top ten clones hold about 0.12% of a sample with 400,000 to 550,000 distinct CDR3 sequences, around 85% of them seen once. Regarding this clonotype: Its antigen is not known.

Sequencing used CD8+ T cells from PBMCs. The source of this sequence is a human donor with multiple sclerosis.

The CDR3 DNA is TGTGCCAGCAGTTTAGAAGCAGGGGCTTATGGCTACACCTTC. Translation: CASSLEAGAYGYTF. V and J are TRBV27 and TRBJ1-2, with TRBD1 as a possible D gene (6 bases). The CDR3 runs 14 residues. From germline, CDR1 is MNHEY and CDR2 SMNVEV (reference sequence). The V and J ends lost 2 bases and 5 bases respectively, with 12 bases between them.